A selection of T cell receptor beta chains follows, all from one sample in a study of PD-1 blockade in classical Hodgkin lymphoma. Repertoires were generated with immunoSEQ multiplex PCR, while TCRdb's copy carries only in-frame clones and drops some. The sample holds around 15,000 clones, about 80% seen once. Material: peripheral blood mononuclear cells (PBMCs), obtained before the fourth cycle of nivolumab. The origin of the receptors is a human donor with classical Hodgkin lymphoma. Each CDR3 is given with its conserved first and last residue. The D gene is left open where the match is weak. Size tells how often a clone was seen (once, few, many) or the class of an expanded clone, and some rows leave it out.

abundance: -
d_gene: -
v_gene: TRBV19
j_gene: TRBJ1-4
CDR3aa: CASSIRATNEKLFF
CDR3nt: TGTGCCAGTAGTATCCGGGCGACTAATGAAAAACTGTTTTTT

abundance: -
d_gene: -
v_gene: TRBV7-9
j_gene: TRBJ2-3
CDR3aa: CASSLDVSDTQYF
CDR3nt: TGTGCCAGCAGCTTAGATGTTTCAGATACGCAGTATTTT

abundance: -
d_gene: -
v_gene: TRBV5-1
j_gene: TRBJ1-3
CDR3aa: CASTPSSGSKNTIYF
CDR3nt: TGCGCCAGCACCCCCTCGTCAGGGTCTAAGAACACCATATATTTT

abundance: -
d_gene: TRBD2
v_gene: TRBV19
j_gene: TRBJ2-3
CDR3aa: CASSRQAGRADTQYF
CDR3nt: TGTGCCAGTAGTCGGCAAGCGGGGCGTGCAGATACGCAGTATTTT

abundance: once
d_gene: TRBD1
v_gene: TRBV9
j_gene: TRBJ2-7
CDR3aa: CASPSRQGGGEQYF
CDR3nt: TGTGCCAGTCCATCACGACAGGGGGGAGGCGAGCAGTACTTC

abundance: -
d_gene: -
v_gene: TRBV5-1
j_gene: TRBJ2-7
CDR3aa: CASSLDTAYEQYF
CDR3nt: TGCGCCAGCAGCTTGGACACCGCCTACGAGCAGTACTTC

abundance: -
d_gene: -
v_gene: TRBV4-3
j_gene: TRBJ2-2
CDR3aa: CASSPHTVTGELFF
CDR3nt: TGCGCCAGCAGCCCCCACACGGTCACCGGGGAGCTGTTTTTT

abundance: -
d_gene: -
v_gene: TRBV6-5
j_gene: TRBJ2-5
CDR3aa: CASRNGQWEQETQYF
CDR3nt: TGTGCCAGCAGGAACGGACAGTGGGAACAAGAGACCCAGTACTTC

abundance: -
d_gene: -
v_gene: TRBV6-6
j_gene: TRBJ2-7
CDR3aa: CASSNGYEQYF
CDR3nt: TGTGCCAGCTCTAACGGTTACGAGCAGTACTTC

abundance: few
d_gene: TRBD1
v_gene: TRBV6-5
j_gene: TRBJ2-7
CDR3aa: CASSPSTGGSYEQYF
CDR3nt: TGTGCCAGCAGCCCCTCCACAGGGGGGTCCTACGAGCAGTACTTC

abundance: -
d_gene: -
v_gene: TRBV5-1
j_gene: TRBJ2-3
CDR3aa: CAISIGGTDTQYF
CDR3nt: TGCGCCATCTCTATAGGGGGCACAGATACGCAGTATTTT

abundance: -
d_gene: TRBD1
v_gene: TRBV4-3
j_gene: TRBJ1-2
CDR3aa: CASSQDTGGNYGYTF
CDR3nt: TGCGCCAGCAGCCAAGATACAGGGGGGAACTATGGCTACACCTTC

abundance: -
d_gene: TRBD1
v_gene: TRBV5-1
j_gene: TRBJ1-1
CDR3aa: CASSTGGAEAFF
CDR3nt: TGCGCCAGCAGTACAGGGGGGGCTGAAGCTTTCTTT

abundance: -
d_gene: TRBD2
v_gene: TRBV27
j_gene: TRBJ2-1
CDR3aa: CASSLLGAGGQKEQFF
CDR3nt: TGTGCCAGCAGTTTATTAGGAGCGGGGGGGCAGAAGGAGCAGTTCTTC

abundance: -
d_gene: -
v_gene: TRBV11-2
j_gene: TRBJ2-7
CDR3aa: CASSLGRGQFYEQYF
CDR3nt: TGTGCCAGCAGCTTAGGTCGGGGCCAATTCTACGAGCAGTACTTC

abundance: -
d_gene: -
v_gene: TRBV5-1
j_gene: TRBJ1-2
CDR3aa: CASSLDLTGLGYTF
CDR3nt: TGCGCCAGCAGCTTGGATTTGACAGGACTTGGCTACACCTTC

abundance: -
d_gene: -
v_gene: TRBV7-9
j_gene: TRBJ1-3
CDR3aa: CASSSLGGNTIYF
CDR3nt: TGTGCCAGCAGCTCTCTAGGAGGAAACACCATATATTTT

abundance: -
d_gene: -
v_gene: TRBV7-6
j_gene: TRBJ2-5
CDR3aa: CASSLAPPTMGQETQYF
CDR3nt: TGTGCCAGCAGCTTAGCTCCCCCTACTATGGGACAAGAGACCCAGTACTTC

abundance: -
d_gene: -
v_gene: TRBV6-1
j_gene: TRBJ1-5
CDR3aa: CASILNSNQPQHF
CDR3nt: TGTGCCAGCATCCTTAATAGCAATCAGCCCCAGCATTTT

abundance: -
d_gene: -
v_gene: TRBV2
j_gene: TRBJ1-3
CDR3aa: CASSDGGSGNTIYF
CDR3nt: TGTGCCAGCAGTGACGGAGGCTCTGGAAACACCATATATTTT

abundance: -
d_gene: -
v_gene: TRBV9
j_gene: TRBJ1-6
CDR3aa: CASSGTASSPLHF
CDR3nt: TGTGCCAGCAGCGGGACGGCAAGTTCACCCCTCCACTTT

abundance: -
d_gene: -
v_gene: TRBV5-1
j_gene: TRBJ2-3
CDR3aa: CASSLEGVSTDTQYF
CDR3nt: TGCGCCAGCAGCTTGGAGGGGGTTAGCACAGATACGCAGTATTTT

abundance: -
d_gene: TRBD2
v_gene: TRBV20-1
j_gene: TRBJ2-7
CDR3aa: CSASGMYEQYF
CDR3nt: TGCAGCGCTAGCGGCATGTACGAGCAGTACTTC

abundance: -
d_gene: -
v_gene: TRBV6-5
j_gene: TRBJ1-6
CDR3aa: CASSYSRQGDSPLHF
CDR3nt: TGTGCCAGCAGTTACTCTCGACAAGGGGATTCACCCCTCCACTTT

abundance: -
d_gene: -
v_gene: TRBV23-1
j_gene: TRBJ1-1
CDR3aa: CASSLGGGNTEAFF
CDR3nt: TGCGCCAGCAGTCTGGGGGGAGGGAACACTGAAGCTTTCTTT

abundance: -
d_gene: TRBD1
v_gene: TRBV18
j_gene: TRBJ1-3
CDR3aa: CASSPEQGGSGNTIYF
CDR3nt: TGTGCCAGCTCACCCGAACAGGGGGGCTCTGGAAACACCATATATTTT

abundance: few
d_gene: TRBD2
v_gene: TRBV18
j_gene: TRBJ2-1
CDR3aa: CASSPLSGEDYNEQFF
CDR3nt: TGTGCCAGCTCACCACTTAGCGGGGAGGACTACAATGAGCAGTTCTTC

abundance: -
d_gene: -
v_gene: TRBV5-1
j_gene: TRBJ1-3
CDR3aa: CASSLSDSSNTIYF
CDR3nt: TGCGCCAGCAGCTTGTCGGACAGTTCAAACACCATATATTTT

abundance: -
d_gene: TRBD1
v_gene: TRBV10-2
j_gene: TRBJ2-3
CDR3aa: CASSDGTEDTDTQYF
CDR3nt: TGCGCCAGCAGTGATGGGACAGAGGACACAGATACGCAGTATTTT

abundance: -
d_gene: -
v_gene: TRBV5-4
j_gene: TRBJ1-1
CDR3aa: CASSLVRTQNTEAFF
CDR3nt: TGTGCCAGCAGCTTGGTTCGGACCCAGAACACTGAAGCTTTCTTT

abundance: -
d_gene: -
v_gene: TRBV11-2
j_gene: TRBJ2-1
CDR3aa: CASSLGRKTLTNYNEQFF
CDR3nt: TGTGCCAGCAGCTTAGGTCGGAAAACACTTACTAACTACAATGAGCAGTTCTTC

abundance: -
d_gene: -
v_gene: TRBV6-9
j_gene: TRBJ1-1
CDR3aa: CASSSPGFLKEAFF
CDR3nt: TGTGCCAGCAGTTCCCCAGGGTTCCTAAAGGAAGCTTTCTTT

abundance: -
d_gene: -
v_gene: TRBV5-1
j_gene: TRBJ2-7
CDR3aa: CASSLETPPSEQYF
CDR3nt: TGCGCCAGCAGCTTGGAGACACCGCCGAGTGAGCAGTACTTC

abundance: -
d_gene: TRBD1
v_gene: TRBV5-5
j_gene: TRBJ1-2
CDR3aa: CASSWTGSYGYTF
CDR3nt: TGTGCCAGCAGCTGGACAGGGAGTTATGGCTACACCTTC

abundance: -
d_gene: -
v_gene: TRBV7-9
j_gene: TRBJ1-3
CDR3aa: CASSLDGDISGNTIYF
CDR3nt: TGTGCCAGCAGCCTGGACGGGGACATCTCTGGAAACACCATATATTTT

abundance: -
d_gene: TRBD1
v_gene: TRBV9
j_gene: TRBJ2-2
CDR3aa: CASSPRTGTNTGELFF
CDR3nt: TGTGCCAGCAGCCCCCGGACAGGGACGAACACCGGGGAGCTGTTTTTT

abundance: -
d_gene: -
v_gene: TRBV27
j_gene: TRBJ2-6
CDR3aa: CASSRSGRRSPSGANVLTF
CDR3nt: TGTGCCAGCAGTCGTTCGGGACGGAGAAGCCCTTCTGGGGCCAACGTCCTGACTTTC

abundance: -
d_gene: -
v_gene: TRBV10-3
j_gene: TRBJ1-2
CDR3aa: CAISESTAGYGYTF
CDR3nt: TGTGCCATCAGTGAGTCGACGGCTGGGTATGGCTACACCTTC

abundance: -
d_gene: TRBD1
v_gene: TRBV6-6
j_gene: TRBJ2-2
CDR3aa: CASDHSTGERTGELFF
CDR3nt: TGTGCCAGCGACCATAGTACAGGGGAACGGACCGGGGAGCTGTTTTTT

abundance: -
d_gene: -
v_gene: TRBV7-9
j_gene: TRBJ1-4
CDR3aa: CASSLERGVNEKLFF
CDR3nt: TGTGCCAGCAGCTTAGAGCGGGGCGTTAATGAAAAACTGTTTTTT

abundance: -
d_gene: -
v_gene: TRBV7-8
j_gene: TRBJ1-3
CDR3aa: CASSLGAGSGNTIYF
CDR3nt: TGTGCCAGCAGCTTGGGGGCAGGGTCTGGAAACACCATATATTTT

abundance: -
d_gene: -
v_gene: TRBV5-1
j_gene: TRBJ1-1
CDR3aa: CASSLTHGPLGTEAFF
CDR3nt: TGCGCCAGCAGCTTGACTCACGGACCTTTGGGCACTGAAGCTTTCTTT

abundance: -
d_gene: TRBD2
v_gene: TRBV18
j_gene: TRBJ2-3
CDR3aa: CASSPPGGRAIASGDTQYF
CDR3nt: TGTGCCAGCTCACCACCGGGTGGTAGGGCTATCGCTAGCGGAGATACGCAGTATTTT

abundance: -
d_gene: -
v_gene: TRBV4-1
j_gene: TRBJ1-5
CDR3aa: CASSQENPGSNQPQHF
CDR3nt: TGCGCCAGCAGCCAAGAAAATCCAGGGAGCAATCAGCCCCAGCATTTT

abundance: -
d_gene: -
v_gene: TRBV11-2
j_gene: TRBJ2-4
CDR3aa: CASSRFQTPLAKNIQYF
CDR3nt: TGTGCCAGCAGCCGCTTTCAGACACCACTAGCCAAAAACATTCAGTACTTC

abundance: -
d_gene: -
v_gene: TRBV19
j_gene: TRBJ2-4
CDR3aa: CASSADQEENIQYF
CDR3nt: TGTGCCAGTAGTGCGGACCAGGAGGAAAACATTCAGTACTTC

abundance: few
d_gene: -
v_gene: TRBV18
j_gene: TRBJ1-1
CDR3aa: CASSPPFWGNTEAFF
CDR3nt: TGTGCCAGCTCACCACCTTTCTGGGGAAATACTGAAGCTTTCTTT

abundance: few
d_gene: -
v_gene: TRBV7-9
j_gene: TRBJ1-6
CDR3aa: CASSLDPNSPLHF
CDR3nt: TGTGCCAGCAGCTTAGACCCGAATTCACCCCTCCACTTT

abundance: -
d_gene: -
v_gene: TRBV7-3
j_gene: TRBJ2-4
CDR3aa: CASSSAGDLAKNIQYF
CDR3nt: TGTGCCAGCAGCTCTGCAGGAGATCTAGCCAAAAACATTCAGTACTTC

abundance: -
d_gene: -
v_gene: TRBV6-1
j_gene: TRBJ1-5
CDR3aa: CASSEAGQGYQPQHF
CDR3nt: TGTGCCAGCAGTGAAGCGGGGCAGGGTTATCAGCCCCAGCATTTT

abundance: -
d_gene: -
v_gene: TRBV5-1
j_gene: TRBJ1-1
CDR3aa: CASSATANTEAFF
CDR3nt: TGCGCCAGCAGCGCCACCGCGAACACTGAAGCTTTCTTT

abundance: -
d_gene: TRBD1
v_gene: TRBV7-9
j_gene: TRBJ1-4
CDR3aa: CASSPGQGTEKLFF
CDR3nt: TGTGCCAGCAGCCCTGGACAGGGTACTGAAAAACTGTTTTTT